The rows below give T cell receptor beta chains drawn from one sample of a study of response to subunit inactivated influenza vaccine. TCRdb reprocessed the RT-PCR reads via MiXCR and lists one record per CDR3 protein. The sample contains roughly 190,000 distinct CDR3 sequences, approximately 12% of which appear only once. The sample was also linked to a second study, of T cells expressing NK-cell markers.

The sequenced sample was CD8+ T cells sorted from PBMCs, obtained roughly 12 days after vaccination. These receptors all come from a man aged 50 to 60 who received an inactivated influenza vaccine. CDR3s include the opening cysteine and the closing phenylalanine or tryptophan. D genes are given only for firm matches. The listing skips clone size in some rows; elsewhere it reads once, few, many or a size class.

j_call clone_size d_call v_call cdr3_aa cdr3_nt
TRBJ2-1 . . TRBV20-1 CSASPPDYNEQFF TGCAGTGCTAGTCCCCCAGACTACAATGAGCAGTTCTTC
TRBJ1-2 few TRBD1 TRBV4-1 CASSQPPGQMGGYTF TGCGCCAGCAGCCAACCTCCGGGACAGATGGGCGGCTACACCTTC
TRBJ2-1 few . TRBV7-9 CASSPRAREQFF TGTGCCAGCAGCCCCCGGGCCAGGGAGCAGTTCTTC
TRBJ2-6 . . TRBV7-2 CASSLANQDYIISGANVLTF TGTGCCAGCAGCTTAGCTAACCAGGACTATATAATCTCTGGGGCCAACGTCCTGACTTTC
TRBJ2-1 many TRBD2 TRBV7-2 CASSPWGGHNEQFF TGTGCCAGCAGCCCGTGGGGGGGTCACAATGAGCAGTTCTTC
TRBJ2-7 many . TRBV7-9 CASSLSAGEEYF TGTGCCAGCAGCTTAAGTGCAGGGGAAGAGTACTTC
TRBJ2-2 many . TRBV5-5 CASSLDLGSDTGELFF TGTGCCAGCAGCTTGGATCTAGGCTCCGACACCGGGGAGCTGTTTTTT
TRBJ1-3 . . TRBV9 CASSVAGGAGNTIYF TGTGCCAGCAGCGTAGCCGGTGGGGCTGGAAACACCATATATTTT
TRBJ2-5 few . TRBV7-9 CASSPGQTQYF TGTGCCAGCAGCCCAGGGCAGACCCAGTACTTC
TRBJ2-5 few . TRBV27 CASSLGTDQETQYF TGTGCCAGCAGTCTCGGGACGGACCAAGAGACCCAGTACTTC
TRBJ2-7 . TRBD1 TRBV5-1 CASSLSTGTVSYEQYF TGCGCCAGCAGCTTGTCGACCGGGACAGTGTCCTACGAGCAGTACTTC
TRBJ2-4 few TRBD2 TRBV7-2 CASTWSGSHIQYF TGTGCCAGCACCTGGAGCGGGAGCCACATTCAGTACTTC
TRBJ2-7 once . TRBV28 CASSFRGSSYEQYF TGTGCCAGCAGTTTTAGAGGTAGCTCCTACGAGCAGTACTTC
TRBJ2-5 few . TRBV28 CASSRTNQETQYF TGTGCCAGCAGCCGGACAAACCAAGAGACCCAGTACTTC
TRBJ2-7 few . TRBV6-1 CASSPTPRVSYEQYF TGTGCCAGCAGCCCGACTCCTCGGGTGTCCTACGAGCAGTACTTC
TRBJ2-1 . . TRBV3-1 CASSSGYSLSYNEQFF TGTGCCAGCAGCTCAGGGTATTCGCTATCCTACAATGAGCAGTTCTTC
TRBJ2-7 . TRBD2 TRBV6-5 CASSYSKSGGYEQYF TGTGCCAGCAGTTACTCTAAGAGCGGGGGCTACGAGCAGTACTTC
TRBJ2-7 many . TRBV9 CASSGSRGYEQYF TGTGCCAGCAGCGGAAGCAGGGGTTACGAGCAGTACTTC
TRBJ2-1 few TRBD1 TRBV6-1 CASGLTGYNEQFF TGTGCCAGCGGACTGACAGGGTACAATGAGCAGTTCTTC
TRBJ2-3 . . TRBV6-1 CASSELGGGLNFDTQYF TGTGCCAGCAGTGAGCTTGGCGGGGGCCTTAACTTTGATACGCAGTATTTT
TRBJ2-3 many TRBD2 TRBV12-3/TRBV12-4 CASSLSSGGASDTQYF TGTGCCAGCAGCCTTTCTAGCGGGGGGGCTTCAGATACGCAGTATTTT
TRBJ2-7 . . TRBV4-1 CATSPYDGYEQYF TGCGCCACCAGCCCGTACGACGGCTACGAGCAGTACTTC
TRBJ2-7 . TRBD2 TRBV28 CASSLGTSGARQYF TGTGCCAGCAGCCTCGGGACTAGCGGAGCCCGGCAGTACTTC
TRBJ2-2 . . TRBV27 CASSYLTGELFF TGTGCCAGCAGTTATCTCACCGGGGAGCTGTTTTTT
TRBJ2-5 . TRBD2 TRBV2 CASSAPLAGGPETQYF TGTGCCAGCTCGGCTCCCCTAGCGGGGGGGCCAGAGACCCAGTACTTC
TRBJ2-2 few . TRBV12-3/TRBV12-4 CASSFLPNTGELFF TGTGCCAGCAGTTTCCTACCGAACACCGGGGAGCTGTTTTTT
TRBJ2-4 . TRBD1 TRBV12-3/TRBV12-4 CARSRPGTGMGVAKNIQYF TGTGCCCGCAGTCGTCCCGGGACAGGGATGGGGGTAGCCAAAAACATTCAGTACTTC
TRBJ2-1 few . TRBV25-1 CASSENYNEQFF TGTGCCAGCAGCGAAAACTACAATGAGCAGTTCTTC
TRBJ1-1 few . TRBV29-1 CSVVSRGEAFF TGCAGCGTTGTTAGCAGGGGTGAAGCTTTCTTT
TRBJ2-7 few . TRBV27 CASSPIPPGTWEQYF TGTGCCAGCAGTCCGATACCCCCCGGGACGTGGGAGCAGTACTTC
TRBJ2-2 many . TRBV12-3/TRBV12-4 CASTPYTGELFF TGTGCCAGCACCCCCTACACCGGGGAGCTGTTTTTT
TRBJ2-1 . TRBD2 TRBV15 CATSSQTSGSGRFF TGTGCCACCAGCAGCCAAACTAGCGGGAGCGGTAGGTTCTTC
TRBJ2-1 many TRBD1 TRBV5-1 CASTSTQDRADEQFF TGCGCCAGCACCTCCACGCAGGACAGGGCGGATGAGCAGTTCTTC
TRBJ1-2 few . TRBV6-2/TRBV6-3 CASTTGGNGYTF TGTGCCAGCACCACTGGAGGGAATGGCTACACCTTC
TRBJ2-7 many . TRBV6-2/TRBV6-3 CASSYLGQAIYEQYF TGTGCCAGCAGTTACCTCGGGCAGGCGATCTACGAGCAGTACTTC
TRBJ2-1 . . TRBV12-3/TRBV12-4 CASSPGGAGEQFF TGTGCCAGCAGCCCCGGCGGGGCGGGTGAGCAGTTCTTC
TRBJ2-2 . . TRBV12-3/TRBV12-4 CASRAGADGVTGELFF TGTGCCAGCAGAGCCGGGGCCGACGGGGTCACCGGGGAGCTGTTTTTT
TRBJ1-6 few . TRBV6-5 CASSYSSDSSYNSPLHF TGTGCCAGCAGTTACTCGTCGGACAGCTCCTATAATTCACCCCTCCACTTT
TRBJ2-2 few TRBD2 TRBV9 CASSAEYSGRYTGELFF TGTGCCAGCAGCGCAGAATATAGCGGGAGGTACACCGGGGAGCTGTTTTTT